The rows below give T cell receptor beta chains drawn from one sample of a study of shared clonotypes between healthy human individuals. Assay used: immunoSEQ multiplex PCR; TCRdb lists only in-frame clones, some missing. The sample comprises about 1 million clones, about 74% of which are singletons, and over 1.3% rests with the top ten. Material: memory CD4+ T cells sorted from blood. The receptors were sampled from a man between 18 and 35 years old in good health. Each CDR3 is given with its conserved first and last residue. Each record gives: CDR3 DNA, CDR3 protein, V gene, D gene, clone size, J gene. D genes are given only for firm matches. Size is omitted from some rows. Given values are once, few, many or a class for expanded clones.

DNA: TGTGCCAGCAGCCGGACTGGGACAGGGGGTATGGGTGGCTACACCTTC; CDR3: CASSRTGTGGMGGYTF; V: TRBV5-5; D: TRBD1; size: -; J: TRBJ1-2
DNA: TGTGCCAGCAGCTTAAGGCTAGGTGGCACAGATACGCAGTATTTT; CDR3: CASSLRLGGTDTQYF; V: TRBV11-2; D: -; size: -; J: TRBJ2-3
DNA: TGTGCCAGCAGCCGCTCAGCTGGGGCCAACGTCCTGACTTTC; CDR3: CASSRSAGANVLTF; V: TRBV7-2; D: -; size: -; J: TRBJ2-6
DNA: TGCAGCACCGGGGGGGTATACACTGAAGCTTTCTTT; CDR3: CSTGGVYTEAFF; V: TRBV29-1; D: -; size: once; J: TRBJ1-1
DNA: TGCGCCAGCAGCTTGGAGGTTAGGGAGGGTGAGCAGTTCTTC; CDR3: CASSLEVREGEQFF; V: TRBV5-1; D: TRBD2; size: -; J: TRBJ2-1
DNA: TGTGCCAGTAGTATAGGCAGCTCTGGGGCCAACGTCCTGACTTTC; CDR3: CASSIGSSGANVLTF; V: TRBV19; D: -; size: many; J: TRBJ2-6
DNA: TGCGCCAGCAGCCATGCACGTCACCCAGATAGCGACTACGAGCAGTACTTC; CDR3: CASSHARHPDSDYEQYF; V: TRBV4-1; D: -; size: -; J: TRBJ2-7
DNA: TGTGCCAGCAGAGACAGGGGGCGTAACTATGGCTACACCTTC; CDR3: CASRDRGRNYGYTF; V: TRBV6-5; D: TRBD1; size: -; J: TRBJ1-2
DNA: TGTGCCAGCAGACAAACAGGGGGTAATTCACCCCTCCACTTT; CDR3: CASRQTGGNSPLHF; V: TRBV2; D: TRBD1; size: -; J: TRBJ1-6
DNA: TGTGCCAGCAGCCCCGCTCCTCGAGATACGCAGTATTTT; CDR3: CASSPAPRDTQYF; V: TRBV7-2; D: -; size: -; J: TRBJ2-3
DNA: TGTGCCAGCAGCGGCGACAGAAACTATGGCTACACCTTC; CDR3: CASSGDRNYGYTF; V: TRBV6-5; D: -; size: -; J: TRBJ1-2
DNA: TGTGCCAGCTCATTTCAGGGGGCCTTCTCCTACGAGCAGTACTTC; CDR3: CASSFQGAFSYEQYF; V: TRBV18; D: TRBD1; size: -; J: TRBJ2-7
DNA: TGTGCCAGCAGCAAACGGGGGACTAGCGGGAGGTACAATGAGCAGTTCTTC; CDR3: CASSKRGTSGRYNEQFF; V: TRBV21-1; D: -; size: -; J: TRBJ2-1
DNA: TGTGCCACCAGCAGAGATAAGGGAGAGACCCAGTACTTC; CDR3: CATSRDKGETQYF; V: TRBV15; D: -; size: once; J: TRBJ2-5
DNA: TGTGCCAGCAGTTTATTGGACAGGGATGGAGAGACCCAGTACTTC; CDR3: CASSLLDRDGETQYF; V: TRBV28; D: TRBD1; size: -; J: TRBJ2-5
DNA: TGTGCCAGCAGTGCTAGCCAAAATCAGCCCCAGCATTTT; CDR3: CASSASQNQPQHF; V: TRBV2; D: -; size: -; J: TRBJ1-5
DNA: TGTGCCAGCAGCGCGGACATCACCGGGGAGCTGTTTTTT; CDR3: CASSADITGELFF; V: TRBV7-9; D: -; size: few; J: TRBJ2-2
DNA: TGTGCCAGCAGCCTAACTAGCGGGGGGGCCCGGGAGACCCAGTACTTC; CDR3: CASSLTSGGARETQYF; V: TRBV11-3; D: TRBD2; size: -; J: TRBJ2-5
DNA: TGTGCCATCAGTGTAAGCGGGACCTCCTACAATGAGCAGTTCTTC; CDR3: CAISVSGTSYNEQFF; V: TRBV10-3; D: TRBD2; size: -; J: TRBJ2-1
DNA: TGTGCCAGCAGTCCCCGGGGCGACGAGCAGTACTTC; CDR3: CASSPRGDEQYF; V: TRBV6-5; D: -; size: -; J: TRBJ2-7
DNA: TGTGCCACCAGCGTCCTCACCCCGGGACGGGGGGTTGGGGAGCAGTTCTTC; CDR3: CATSVLTPGRGVGEQFF; V: TRBV15; D: TRBD2; size: -; J: TRBJ2-1
DNA: TGTGCCAGCAGTGAGGGACAGGGTTTCAGTGGCTACACCTTC; CDR3: CASSEGQGFSGYTF; V: TRBV2; D: TRBD1; size: -; J: TRBJ1-2
DNA: TGCGCCAGCAGCTTGGCACAGAACTATGGCTACACCTTC; CDR3: CASSLAQNYGYTF; V: TRBV5-1; D: -; size: once; J: TRBJ1-2
DNA: TGTGCCAGCAGCCAAGAGCCGGGAAATAGCAATCAGCCCCAGCATTTT; CDR3: CASSQEPGNSNQPQHF; V: TRBV4-2; D: -; size: -; J: TRBJ1-5
DNA: TGCGCCAGCAGCCAAGAATACTCGGGCAATTCACCCCTCCACTTT; CDR3: CASSQEYSGNSPLHF; V: TRBV4-3; D: -; size: -; J: TRBJ1-6
DNA: TGTGCCAGCAGCTTAGACTATAACACCTACGAGCAGTACTTC; CDR3: CASSLDYNTYEQYF; V: TRBV7-2; D: -; size: -; J: TRBJ2-7
DNA: TGTGCCTGGAGGGAAAGATACAGGGGGCAAGTCGGTGAGCAGTACTTC; CDR3: CAWRERYRGQVGEQYF; V: TRBV30; D: TRBD1; size: once; J: TRBJ2-5
DNA: TGTGCCTGGGGGGGAAGGGCGGACACTGAAGCTTTCTTT; CDR3: CAWGGRADTEAFF; V: TRBV30; D: -; size: -; J: TRBJ1-1
DNA: TGCGCCAGCAGTGAATGGAGGGTGGGCATTCAGTACTTC; CDR3: CASSEWRVGIQYF; V: TRBV10-2; D: -; size: -; J: TRBJ2-4
DNA: TGCAGCGTTGAAGATTGGGAAGAGAGCGGATCCTACGAGCAGTACTTC; CDR3: CSVEDWEESGSYEQYF; V: TRBV29-1; D: -; size: -; J: TRBJ2-7
DNA: TGTGCCAGCAGCTCCACTAACGGGAACGAGCAGTACTTC; CDR3: CASSSTNGNEQYF; V: TRBV11-3; D: -; size: many; J: TRBJ2-7
DNA: TGTGCCAGCAGTGAACGAGGGGATGGAGGGGTCTACGAGCAGTACTTC; CDR3: CASSERGDGGVYEQYF; V: TRBV6-1; D: -; size: -; J: TRBJ2-7
DNA: TGTGCTAGTGGCTGGAATCAGCCCCAGCATTTT; CDR3: CASGWNQPQHF; V: TRBV12-5; D: -; size: -; J: TRBJ1-5
DNA: TGCGCCAGCAGCTTGAATCCCGCGGGGCGTAATTATAATTCACCCCTCCACTTT; CDR3: CASSLNPAGRNYNSPLHF; V: TRBV5-1; D: -; size: -; J: TRBJ1-6
DNA: TGCGCCAGCAGCCAAGATAAAACAGGGGGTGAAAAACTGTTTTTT; CDR3: CASSQDKTGGEKLFF; V: TRBV4-1; D: TRBD1; size: -; J: TRBJ1-4
DNA: TGTGCCAGCAGCCCGGGCTCACAGGGTGAACACATTCAGTACTTC; CDR3: CASSPGSQGEHIQYF; V: TRBV28; D: -; size: once; J: TRBJ2-4
DNA: TGTGCCAGCAGCGTTGATGATGGGCGTAATGAAAAACTGTTTTTT; CDR3: CASSVDDGRNEKLFF; V: TRBV9; D: -; size: -; J: TRBJ1-4
DNA: TGTGCCAGCAGCCGAAGGCTAGAGGGCAACGAGCAGTACTTC; CDR3: CASSRRLEGNEQYF; V: TRBV14; D: -; size: -; J: TRBJ2-7
DNA: TGTGCCAGCAGTTTAGCGGGAGGTGAAAAACTGTTTTTT; CDR3: CASSLAGGEKLFF; V: TRBV27; D: -; size: -; J: TRBJ1-4
DNA: TGTGCCAGCAGCTTGGGGCGGGGTTCAGATACGCAGTATTTT; CDR3: CASSLGRGSDTQYF; V: TRBV5-8; D: -; size: few; J: TRBJ2-3
DNA: TGCAGCGTTGAAGGTCCGGGACAGGCCTCCCTCGACTACGAGCAGTACTTC; CDR3: CSVEGPGQASLDYEQYF; V: TRBV29-1; D: TRBD1; size: -; J: TRBJ2-7
DNA: TGTGCCAGTAGTATAGAAGGACTAGTCGGGAATGAGCAGTTCTTC; CDR3: CASSIEGLVGNEQFF; V: TRBV19; D: TRBD2; size: -; J: TRBJ2-1
DNA: TGTGCCAGCAGCGTGGGACAGGGAAGAGAAAAACTGTTTTTT; CDR3: CASSVGQGREKLFF; V: TRBV5-4; D: TRBD1; size: -; J: TRBJ1-4
DNA: TGCGCCAGCAGCACCGGGACTAGCGGGGGGGCAGATACGCAGTATTTT; CDR3: CASSTGTSGGADTQYF; V: TRBV5-1; D: TRBD2; size: -; J: TRBJ2-3
DNA: TGTGCCAGCCGCCGGAATAGCGGGAGCACCGGGGAGCTGTTTTTT; CDR3: CASRRNSGSTGELFF; V: TRBV2; D: TRBD2; size: -; J: TRBJ2-2
DNA: TGTGCCAGCAGCTTAGACAGGGGGTCCGGAAAACTGTTTTTT; CDR3: CASSLDRGSGKLFF; V: TRBV7-2; D: TRBD1; size: -; J: TRBJ1-4
DNA: TGTGCCAGCAGCTCAGATTATAATTCACCCCTCCACTTT; CDR3: CASSSDYNSPLHF; V: TRBV4-2; D: -; size: many; J: TRBJ1-6
DNA: TGTGCCAGCGGGTCAGGCGGCAATGAAAAACTGTTTTTT; CDR3: CASGSGGNEKLFF; V: TRBV6-1; D: -; size: -; J: TRBJ1-4